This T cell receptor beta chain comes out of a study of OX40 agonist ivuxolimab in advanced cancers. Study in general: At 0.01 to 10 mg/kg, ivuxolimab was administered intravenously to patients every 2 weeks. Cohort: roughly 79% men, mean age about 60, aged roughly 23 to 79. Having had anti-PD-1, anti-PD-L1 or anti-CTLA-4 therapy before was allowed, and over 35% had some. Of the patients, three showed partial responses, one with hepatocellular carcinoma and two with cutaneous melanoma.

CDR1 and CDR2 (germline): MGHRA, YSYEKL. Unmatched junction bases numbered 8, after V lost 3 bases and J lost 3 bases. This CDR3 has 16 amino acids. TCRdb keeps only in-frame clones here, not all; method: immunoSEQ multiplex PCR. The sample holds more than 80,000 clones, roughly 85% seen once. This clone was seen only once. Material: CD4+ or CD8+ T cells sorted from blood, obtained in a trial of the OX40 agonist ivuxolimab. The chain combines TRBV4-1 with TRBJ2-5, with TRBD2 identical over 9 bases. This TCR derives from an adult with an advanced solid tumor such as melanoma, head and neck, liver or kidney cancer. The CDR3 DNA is TGCGCCAGCAGCCACGCTACGACTAGCGGCAAAGAGACCCAGTACTTC. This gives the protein CASSHATTSGKETQYF.